The present T cell receptor (beta chain) was sequenced within a study of read filtering for tumor transcriptome and immune sequencing. Study background: Whole-transcriptome libraries were prepared after DNase treatment.

Findings of the study overall: Around 80% of IR-seq clonotypes had a single read, yet these held roughly 3.3% of reads. Even smaller IR-seq throughput identified most shared clonotypes.

This clonotype has ten or more counts. Its antigen is unknown. From roughly 0.4 ug of RNA, a library with molecular barcoded alpha/delta and beta/gamma adaptors was made. MiXCR, applied by TCRdb to the reads, yields one record per CDR3 protein. Of 25,000 to 35,000 distinct CDR3 sequences in the sample, approximately 14% were seen once. The receptor comes from a donor aged 40 or older with multiple myeloma. Source material: a population of CD138-negative cells sorted from bone marrow.

The CDR3 protein is CASSRTSGSFYEQYF. The CDR3 DNA reads TGTGCCAGCAGCCGGACTAGCGGGAGTTTCTACGAGCAGTACTTC. The V and J genes are TRBV14 and TRBJ2-7; 13 nucleotides match TRBD2. Germline assignment: CDR1 SGHDN and CDR2 FVKESK. V trimming: 4 bases; J trimming: 3 bases; junction bases outside the gene matches: 3. The CDR3 is made up of 15 amino acids. The full variable domain, rest sourced from reference TRBV14 and TRBJ2-7, is EAGVTQFPSHSVIEKGQTVTLRCDPISGHDNLYWYRRVMGKEIKFLLHFVKESKQDESGMPNNRFLAERTGGTYSTLKVQPAELEDSGVYFCASSRTSGSFYEQYFGPGTRLTVT.